This TCR beta chain was recorded in a study of blood T cell repertoires in COVID-19. About the study: Samples of COVID-19 (acute and convalescent) were obtained from the United States, Italy and Spain.

CDR1 LNHNV and CDR2 YYDKDF come from the germline V gene (reference sequence). This CDR3 is built from 14 residues. Trimming took 5 bases from V and 7 from J, leaving 15 bases between them. This clone was observed at least ten times. In the authors' methods: Estimates of nucleated cell counts were drawn from the amplification of reference gene primers. The method was immunoSEQ multiplex PCR; TCRdb's version includes in-frame clones alone and lacks a portion of them. V, J and clone size are those of that table, while D and trimming were read from the DNA. This sample has approximately 110,000 clones; 70% to 90% occur once, and the top ten carry around 3.3%.

The J gene is TRBJ1-5, the V gene TRBV15, with D possibly being TRBD1 (5 bases). Sequencing was done on a sample of peripheral blood. This clonotype was obtained from a man aged 35 to 55 with acute or convalescent COVID-19. The CDR3 DNA sequence: TGTGCCACCAGCGCGGAACAGGCTCGGCAGCCCCAGCATTTT. This codes for CATSAEQARQPQHF.